These T cell receptor beta chains were read from a single sample in a study of blood T cell repertoires in COVID-19. Using immunoSEQ multiplex PCR, the repertoire was profiled, and TCRdb retains in-frame clones only, with some absent. The table includes 350,000 to 400,000 clones, roughly 90% detected once. The source material was peripheral blood. These receptors came from a woman in her twenties or thirties with COVID-19, enrolled during active disease. Each CDR3 is given with its conserved first and last residue. Fields, in order: V gene, clone size, J gene, CDR3 protein. Clone size, where shown, is once, few, many, or a class for clones that have expanded.

TRBV11-2,once,TRBJ2-5,CASTLNPGRLGLQETQYF
TRBV28,NA,TRBJ2-1,CASSFAGGWGAYNEQFF
TRBV25-1,NA,TRBJ2-5,CASSESEGTSIQETQYF
TRBV10-1,NA,TRBJ2-5,CASSELEAGGPETQYF
TRBV2,NA,TRBJ1-2,CASRGTTGRSYGYTF
TRBV14,NA,TRBJ2-3,CASSQGRGATQYF
TRBV11-2,once,TRBJ1-2,CASSSWAGGVANYGYTF
TRBV10-3,NA,TRBJ1-1,CAIRGTERNTEAFF
TRBV2,NA,TRBJ1-5,CASSPTAGGQPQHF
TRBV12-5,NA,TRBJ1-5,CASGFGGNHQPQHF
TRBV18,NA,TRBJ1-3,CASSPRQGHSGNTIYF
TRBV7-9,NA,TRBJ2-2,CASSDSYTGELFF
TRBV7-2,NA,TRBJ1-2,CASSATGADYGYTF
TRBV29-1,NA,TRBJ1-1,CSVQTGGEAFF
TRBV29-1,few,TRBJ1-1,CSVAEDTEAFF
TRBV11-3,NA,TRBJ2-2,CASRPRQGGTGELFF
TRBV10-3,NA,TRBJ1-6,CAISLGQGNSPLHF
TRBV5-1,NA,TRBJ1-1,CASSFGPRDTFFYTEAFF
TRBV2,NA,TRBJ2-1,CASSERSGRGNEQFF
TRBV19,NA,TRBJ2-5,CASSTSGALQETQYF